This T cell receptor beta chain originates from a study of blood T cells in healthy people across ages. Across the study: Per two T cells, template switching captured roughly one barcoded beta molecule.

PCR was performed a second time for about 7 to 11 cycles using a sample-barcoded 5' primer and a J-beta primer mix. All cDNA molecules were each tagged by a template-switch adaptor with 12 random nucleotides. TCRdb analysed the 5' RACE reads with MiXCR anew, one entry per CDR3 protein. The table lists about a million distinct CDR3 sequences, approximately 38% of them singletons. Every donor provided approximately 10 milliliters of peripheral blood. Germline CDR1 is ENHRY and CDR2 is SYGVKD. The CDR3 covers 12 residues. The V end was cut by 6 bases, the J end by 9 bases, with 12 bases between. This clonotype was seen only a few times. Its antigen is currently unknown. Study-wide results and caveats: Roughly linear age-related decline in beta diversity appeared, significant by age 40.

The chain joins TRBV10-3 to TRBJ2-1, with a possible D match to TRBD2 (5 bases). Material for sequencing was blood. This receptor was taken from a man aged 18 to 29 in good health. CDR3 in amino acids: CAISPVEGEQFF. CDR3 nucleotides: TGTGCCATCAGCCCTGTAGAGGGTGAGCAGTTCTTC.